Each of the 24 T cell receptor beta chains below was sequenced from the same sample in a study of cytomegalovirus exposure and HLA in healthy donors. PCR amplification relied on 60 Vbeta primers (plus 13 Jbeta primers). Assay used: immunoSEQ multiplex PCR; TCRdb lists only in-frame clones, some missing. The data show under 200,000 clones, 75% to 85% seen once. Sample: PBMCs. These receptors were collected from a male donor in good health and CMV-seropositive.

The rearrangement uses TRBV6-1 and TRBJ2-7; D may be TRBD2 (7 bases). Germline-derived CDR1 and CDR2 are MNHNS and SASEGT. Trimming left V 10 bases short and J 3 bases short, with 16 bases between. This CDR3 is 13 amino acids long. DNA of the CDR3: TGTGCCACCCGGGGGGCGGTGGGCTACGAGCAGTACTTC. Translated, it gives CATRGAVGYEQYF.

The chain combines TRBV29-1 with TRBJ2-7; 8 nucleotides align to TRBD1. V trimming: 4 bases; J trimming: 5 bases; junction bases outside the gene matches: 10. The length of the CDR3 is 14 residues. Germline V gene lookup returns CDR1 SQVTM and CDR2 ANQGSEA. The CDR3 sequence: CSVAVRGRENEQYF. CDR3 DNA sequence: TGCAGCGTTGCGGTCAGGGGGCGCGAGAACGAGCAGTACTTC.

This clone was seen only a few times. CDR3: CASSLGRTSGRDNEQFF. The CDR3 DNA sequence: TGTGCCAGCAGCTTAGGTAGGACGAGCGGGAGGGACAATGAGCAGTTCTTC. V usage is TRBV11-3 and J usage is TRBJ2-1; TRBD2 matches at 10 bases. The CDR3 is 17 amino acids. Germline values: CDR1 SGHNT, CDR2 YENEEA. V gave up 1 base and J gave up 5 bases; unmatched junction bases: 8.

V gene TRBV19 combines with J gene TRBJ2-5, with 8 bases that match TRBD1. Germline CDR1 and CDR2: LNHDA and SQIVND (reference sequence). CDR3 length: 15 amino acids. With V trimmed by 4 bases and J by 2 bases, 6 bases remained unmatched. The CDR3 DNA follows: TGTGCCAGTAGTACCCTGAGGACAGGGCAAGAGACCCAGTACTTC. It translates to CASSTLRTGQETQYF.

V is TRBV5-6 and J is TRBJ2-7; D is undetermined. Germline CDR1 SGHDT, CDR2 YYEEEE. Trimming cost V 2 bases and J 4 bases, with 10 bases left between them. The CDR3 runs 13 residues. The CDR3 DNA follows: TGTGCCAGCAGCTTTGGTCGACTTTACGAGCAGTACTTC. This encodes CASSFGRLYEQYF.

This sequence joins TRBV2 and TRBJ1-6; 8 bases match TRBD1. This CDR3 has 16 amino acids. Germline V gene lookup returns CDR1 SNHLY and CDR2 FYNNEI. V was pared by 6 bases and J by 9 bases, with 13 bases of the junction left unmatched. CDR3 DNA sequence: TGTGCCAGCAGCGTTACCCTGGACAGGGAGGGTTCACCCCTCCACTTT. Translation gives CASSVTLDREGSPLHF.

The CDR3 coding sequence is TGTGCCAGCAGCCCACTCGGGTCCCTTAGCTCCTACGAGCAGTACTTC. Residues: CASSPLGSLSSYEQYF. V is TRBV7-9 and J is TRBJ2-7, with D unclear. With 5 bases removed from V and 0 bases from J, the gap between germline ends came to 17 bases. This CDR3 spans 16 amino acids. Per the germline V gene, CDR1 is SEHNR and CDR2 is FQNEAQ (reference sequence).

V usage is TRBV13 and J usage is TRBJ2-2; D possibly corresponds to TRBD1 (6 bases). This CDR3 comprises 16 residues. Per germline, CDR1 PRHDT and CDR2 FYEKMQ (reference sequence). Trimming left V 5 bases short and J 5 bases short, with 18 bases between. This CDR3 is CASSPQGQRPTGELFF. The CDR3 coding sequence is TGTGCCAGCAGCCCTCAGGGACAAAGGCCAACCGGGGAGCTGTTTTTT. The entire variable domain, with the rest obtained from reference TRBV13 and TRBJ2-2, is as follows: AAGVIQSPRHLIKEKRETATLKCYPIPRHDTVYWYQQGPGQDPQFLISFYEKMQSDKGSIPDRFSAQQFSDYHSELNMSSLELGDSALYFCASSPQGQRPTGELFFGEGSRLTVL.

The chain recombines TRBV5-6 with TRBJ2-5; D gene ambiguous. Near its end, the DNA agrees better with TRBJ2-7, so the J call may be wrong. The CDR3 extends over 12 amino acids. Germline assignment: CDR1 SGHDT and CDR2 YYEEEE. The CDR3 is CASSSRNYEQYF. Here the CDR3 DNA reads TGTGCCAGCAGCTCCCGAAATTACGAGCAGTACTTC.

The chain employs TRBV28 and TRBJ1-2, with D maybe TRBD1 (5 bases). Germline CDR1 reads MDHEN; CDR2 reads SYDVKM. Deletions cut 3 bases from V and 0 bases from J, with 17 bases between. There are 17 residues in the CDR3. CDR3 loop: CASSFLSGIKSNYGYTF. For the CDR3, the DNA is TGTGCCAGCAGTTTTTTGTCAGGGATTAAATCTAACTATGGCTACACCTTC.

The gene calls are TRBV5-4 and TRBJ1-3, with 7 nucleotides matching TRBD1. The CDR3 runs to 15 residues. Germline trimming cut 4 bases from V and 3 bases from J; bases unmatched to any gene: 7. CDR1 and CDR2 (germline): SGHNT, YYREEE (reference sequence). This CDR3 reads CASSQDRINGNTIYF. The CDR3 DNA reads TGTGCCAGCAGCCAGGACAGGATAAATGGAAACACCATATATTTT.

The rearrangement links TRBV5-5 to TRBJ2-3, with 8 bases fitting TRBD1. CDR3 length: 14 amino acids. The V segment lost 2 bases and the J segment 4 bases; nucleotides outside the gene matches: 3. Per germline, CDR1 SGHKS and CDR2 YYEKEE (reference sequence). The CDR3 coding sequence is TGTGCCAGCAGCTTCAAACAGGGGGCAGATACGCAGTATTTT. Translated: CASSFKQGADTQYF.

This clone was detected once. The chain links TRBV13 to TRBJ2-7; 10 nucleotides match TRBD2. Germline CDR1 and CDR2: PRHDT and FYEKMQ (reference sequence). The J segment lost 5 bases and the V segment lost 4 bases, leaving 11 bases of the junction unmatched. This CDR3 spans 16 amino acids. The CDR3 coding sequence is TGTGCCAGCAGCTCAAGAGGTCTAGCGGGAGACCACGAGCAGTACTTC. Translation: CASSSRGLAGDHEQYF.

This clone has just one count. This sequence joins TRBV7-2 and TRBJ1-1; the match to TRBD1 covers 9 bases. CDR3 length equals 14 residues. Germline assignment: CDR1 SGHTA and CDR2 FQGNSA. V lost 5 bases and J lost 10; bases outside the gene matches: 11. CDR3 DNA: TGTGCCAGCAGCCCTACGGGGACAGGGAGGAGAGCTTTCTTT. Translation gives CASSPTGTGRRAFF.

This chain links TRBV14 with TRBJ1-3, with unresolved D. The CDR3 totals 15 residues. Germline CDR1 is SGHDN and CDR2 is FVKESK. V lost 0 bases and J lost 5, with 11 bases in between. CDR3 in DNA: TGTGCCAGCAGCCAAGATACATTTATTCGAAACACCATATATTTT. As protein: CASSQDTFIRNTIYF.

The chain links TRBV18 to TRBJ1-2; D gene uncertain. The V end lost 5 bases, the J end lost 4 bases, and 8 bases lay between the germline ends. CDR1 KGHSH and CDR2 LQKENI come from the germline V gene. The CDR3 consists of 12 residues. CDR3 protein: CASSFDTYGYTF. The CDR3 coding sequence is TGTGCCAGCTCATTTGACACCTATGGCTACACCTTC.

V is TRBV11-2 and J is TRBJ2-7, with 9 bases fitting TRBD1. V lost 5 bases, J lost 6 bases, and 11 bases stayed unmatched. The germline V gene has CDR1 SGHAT and CDR2 FQNNGV. The length of the CDR3 is 15 residues. CDR3 coding DNA: TGTGCCAGCAGCCAGAACAGGGGGCCTTCAGGCGAGCAGTACTTC. Translation gives CASSQNRGPSGEQYF.

V gene TRBV6-4 combines with J gene TRBJ1-6; D unresolved. CDR3 length: 17 amino acids. Germline V lookup: CDR1 MRHNA, CDR2 SNTAGT. V was shortened by 6 bases and J by 0 bases, with 15 bases between the two germline ends. The CDR3 here is CASSLDSQSSYNSPLHF. The DNA of the CDR3 is TGTGCCAGCAGCCTGGACTCCCAGAGCTCCTATAATTCACCCCTCCACTTT.

The chain carries TRBV13 and TRBJ2-3; D call uncertain. Germline loops: CDR1 PRHDT, CDR2 FYEKMQ (reference sequence). The V end lost 7 bases, the J end lost 0 bases, and 8 bases lay between the germline ends. The CDR3 length is 13 residues. The CDR3 region is CASTDGSTDTQYF. The CDR3 nucleotides read TGTGCCAGCACCGACGGGAGCACAGATACGCAGTATTTT.

The gene calls are TRBV28 and TRBJ2-3; 9 bases agree with TRBD2. V shed 7 bases, J shed 5 bases, and the junction held 10 bases outside the gene matches. The CDR3 has 15 residues. Germline loops: CDR1 MDHEN, CDR2 SYDVKM. The CDR3 sequence is CASILSGRTGDTQYF. The CDR3 DNA sequence: TGTGCCAGCATTCTTAGCGGGAGAACGGGAGATACGCAGTATTTT.

The CDR3 region has the DNA TGTGCCAGCAGCACCCGCGGGACTAGTGGGGAGACCCAGTACTTC. Residues: CASSTRGTSGETQYF. The V and J genes are TRBV9 and TRBJ2-5, with 8 nucleotides matching TRBD2. Unmatched junction bases numbered 10, after V lost 4 bases and J lost 5 bases. CDR1 and CDR2 from the germline V gene are SGDLS and YYNGEE. The CDR3 contains 15 residues. The entire variable domain, with the rest obtained from reference TRBV9 and TRBJ2-5, is as follows: DSGVTQTPKHLITATGQRVTLRCSPRSGDLSVYWYQQSLDQGLQFLIQYYNGEERAKGNILERFSAQQFPDLHSELNLSSLELGDSALYFCASSTRGTSGETQYFGPGTRLLVL.

This rearrangement joins TRBV19 to TRBJ2-5; D may be TRBD2 (6 bases). Germline-derived CDR1 and CDR2 are LNHDA and SQIVND (reference sequence). Trimming left V 4 bases short and J 4 bases short, with 10 bases between. CDR3 length equals 13 residues. The CDR3 here is CASSKRERETQYF. CDR3 DNA: TGTGCCAGTAGTAAACGGGAGCGAGAGACCCAGTACTTC.

The J gene is TRBJ1-1, the V gene TRBV6-5; D not resolved. Per germline, CDR1 MNHEY and CDR2 SVGAGI. V dropped 0 bases and J dropped 4 bases, with 12 bases sitting between them. The CDR3 is 15 amino acids. In DNA form, the CDR3 reads TGTGCCAGCAGTTACTCTGGCGGCCCTCTCACTGAAGCTTTCTTT. It yields the protein CASSYSGGPLTEAFF.

The V and J genes are TRBV30 and TRBJ1-6; the D is unclear. From germline, CDR1 is GTSNPN and CDR2 SVGIG (reference sequence). Trimming stripped 0 bases from V and 9 bases from J, with 15 bases between. The CDR3 covers 15 residues. This CDR3 is CAWSVSVRRSSPLHF. In nucleotides, the CDR3 is TGTGCCTGGAGTGTATCTGTGAGGCGATCTTCACCCCTCCACTTT. Using reference TRBV30 and TRBJ1-6 for the parts outside the CDR3, the full variable domain is SQTIHQWPATLVQPVGSPLSLECTVEGTSNPNLYWYRQAAGRGLQLLFYSVGIGQISSEVPQNLSASRPQDRQFILSSKKLLLSDSGFYLCAWSVSVRRSSPLHFGNGTRLTVT.